Each of the 21 T cell receptor beta chains below was sequenced from the same sample in a study of T cells after posttransplantation cyclophosphamide. The assay was immunoSEQ multiplex PCR, and TCRdb's table has in-frame clones only and misses some. The sample has about 66,000 clones, roughly 95% seen once. The specimen was PBMCs. These receptors came from a woman younger than 45 in good health and a related stem cell transplant donor.

This rearrangement joins TRBV4-1 to TRBJ1-2; unclear D gene. The CDR3 is 13 amino acids. V lost 1 base and J 8 bases, leaving 11 bases between the germline ends. Germline CDR1 MGHRA, CDR2 YSYEKL. CDR3 in DNA: TGCGCCAGCAGCCAAGTCCGGGTTGAAGGCTACACCTTC. This gives the protein CASSQVRVEGYTF.

This rearrangement joins TRBV6-1 to TRBJ2-7; the match to TRBD2 covers 9 bases. The CDR3 loop spans 14 amino acids. Looked up from germline, CDR1 is MNHNS and CDR2 is SASEGT. V gave up 6 bases and J gave up 3 bases; unmatched junction bases: 6. The CDR3, as DNA: TGTGCCAGCAGCATAGCGGGGGACCTCTACGAGCAGTACTTC. Encoded protein: CASSIAGDLYEQYF.

The rearrangement joins TRBV9 to TRBJ1-2, with D uncertain. V was shortened by 7 bases and J by 4 bases, with 11 bases between the two germline ends. The CDR3 runs 12 residues. Germline V gene sequence: CDR1 SGDLS, CDR2 YYNGEE. The CDR3 reads CASHSPPYGYTF. CDR3 DNA: TGTGCCAGCCACTCCCCGCCCTATGGCTACACCTTC.

The chain recombines TRBV6-1 with TRBJ1-5; D remains ambiguous. The germline V gene has CDR1 MNHNS and CDR2 SASEGT. Trimming removed 6 bases at V and 6 bases at J, with 12 bases between. This CDR3 has 13 residues. The CDR3 here is CASRTLQRQPQHF. The CDR3 DNA reads as TGTGCCAGCAGGACCTTACAGCGTCAGCCCCAGCATTTT.

The chain is built from TRBV6-6 and TRBJ1-5; D not certain. The CDR3 sequence is 14 residues long. Germline V CDR1 and CDR2: MNHNY, SVGAGI (reference sequence). Between the trimmed V and J ends, which lost 5 bases and 4 bases, there was a span of 12 bases. The CDR3 loop reads CASSRTVENQPQHF. The CDR3 bases are TGTGCCAGCAGTCGGACGGTGGAGAATCAGCCCCAGCATTTT.

This clone has only a few counts. This rearrangement joins TRBV20-1 to TRBJ1-2; D gene uncertain. The CDR3 is 11 residues long. Deletions cut 2 bases from V and 4 bases from J, with 5 bases between. CDR1 is DFQATT and CDR2 is SNEGSKA in the germline V gene (reference sequence). Written as DNA, the CDR3 is TGCAGTGCTAGAAGTGGCTATGGCTACACCTTC. Its protein is CSARSGYGYTF.

This clone was observed a single time. V is TRBV18 and J is TRBJ1-1; the D is unclear. The CDR3 length is 14 residues. Trimming left V 0 bases short and J 5 bases short, with 10 bases between. Germline V gene sequence: CDR1 KGHSH, CDR2 LQKENI. CDR3 nucleotide sequence: TGTGCCAGCTCACCACCGAGCCACTGGACTGAAGCTTTCTTT. Protein: CASSPPSHWTEAFF.

This rearrangement joins TRBV5-6 to TRBJ2-7; TRBD1 matches 8 bases. J gave up 2 bases and V 4 bases, and 8 bases lay outside the gene matches. Germline V gives CDR1 SGHDT, CDR2 YYEEEE. This CDR3 contains 15 residues. The CDR3 DNA sequence: TGTGCCAGCAGCCCCTTCCGCAGGGGGCCCTACGAGCAGTACTTC. Translating it yields CASSPFRRGPYEQYF.

This clone was detected only once. The V call is TRBV5-6, the J call TRBJ1-1; D perhaps matches TRBD1 (6 bases). Germline lookup yields CDR1 SGHDT and CDR2 YYEEEE. Trimming stripped 4 bases from V and 6 bases from J, with 13 bases between. CDR3 size: 13 residues. CDR3 sequence (DNA): TGTGCCAGCAGCATGACAGGACCGGCTGAAGCTTTCTTT. Translating gives CASSMTGPAEAFF.

V and J are TRBV7-2 and TRBJ2-3; TRBD2 is a possible D gene (6 bases). From germline, CDR1 is SGHTA and CDR2 FQGNSA. The CDR3 length is 15 residues. V was pared by 1 base and J by 2 bases, with 10 bases between. CDR3 loop: CASSLVPGATDTQYF. DNA of the CDR3: TGTGCCAGCAGCTTAGTCCCGGGAGCCACAGATACGCAGTATTTT.

The gene calls are TRBV19 and TRBJ1-5; TRBD1 aligns across 10 bases. With 3 bases clipped from V and 5 bases from J, the junction kept 1 base outside the gene matches. Germline-derived CDR1 and CDR2 are LNHDA and SQIVND (reference sequence). This CDR3 is built from 14 residues. The CDR3 sequence: CASSMTGGYQPQHF. DNA for the CDR3: TGTGCCAGTAGTATGACAGGGGGCTATCAGCCCCAGCATTTT.

The chain couples TRBV2 to TRBJ2-3, with TRBD2 matching over 9 bases. Per germline, CDR1 SNHLY and CDR2 FYNNEI. CDR3 length equals 13 residues. V lost 8 bases and J lost 9; bases outside the gene matches: 9. In nucleotides, the CDR3 is TGTGCCAGCGGCCGGGGACTAGCCGAAACGCAGTATTTT. Its translation is CASGRGLAETQYF.

V is TRBV7-9 and J is TRBJ1-2; no clear D. CDR3 size: 14 residues. Germline V gives CDR1 SEHNR, CDR2 FQNEAQ (reference sequence). V lost 5 bases, J lost 4 bases, and 14 bases lay in between. The CDR3 region is CASSQAPRSYGYTF. DNA for the CDR3: TGTGCCAGCAGCCAAGCCCCACGGAGCTATGGCTACACCTTC.

The CDR3 here is CASSLEGRGGVDEQFF. Here the CDR3 DNA reads TGTGCCAGCAGCTTAGAAGGGCGGGGGGGCGTGGATGAGCAGTTCTTC. The V gene is TRBV11-2, the J gene TRBJ2-1, with TRBD2 matching over 9 bases. Germline V gene data show CDR1 as SGHAT and CDR2 as FQNNGV. V gave up 0 bases and J gave up 8 bases; unmatched junction bases: 8. The CDR3 extends over 16 amino acids.

The chain employs TRBV5-1 and TRBJ2-7; D is unclear. The length of the CDR3 is 13 residues. V lost 0 bases and J 4 bases, leaving 8 bases between the germline ends. Germline CDR1 is SGHRS and CDR2 is YFSETQ. The chain's CDR3 is CASSLGDGYEQYF. CDR3 nucleotide sequence: TGCGCCAGCAGCTTGGGCGACGGATACGAGCAGTACTTC.

The chain joins TRBV28 to TRBJ1-5; 7 bases are a match to TRBD1. V dropped 3 bases and J dropped 6; count of bases not matched to a gene: 8. CDR1 and CDR2 (germline): MDHEN, SYDVKM. This CDR3 comprises 15 residues. In DNA, the CDR3 is TGTGCCAGCAGTTTCTTTACAGGGGTGGGTCAGCCCCAGCATTTT. As protein: CASSFFTGVGQPQHF.

The CDR3 region has the DNA TGTGCCAGCAGCCACATAGACAGAGACCAAGAGACCCAGTACTTC. This sequence encodes CASSHIDRDQETQYF. The chain links TRBV4-2 to TRBJ2-5, with D possibly TRBD1 on 5 matching bases. The CDR3 loop spans 15 amino acids. Germline V gene data show CDR1 as LGHNA and CDR2 as YNFKEQ. The V gene lost 3 bases and the J gene lost 0 bases, with 11 bases spanning the gap.

The chain is built from TRBV5-1 and TRBJ2-1; 10 nucleotides match TRBD2. CDR1 SGHRS and CDR2 YFSETQ come from the germline V gene. CDR3 length: 17 residues. The ends lost 2 bases at V and 0 bases at J; junction bases unmatched: 5. CDR3 protein: CASSFLAGETSYNEQFF. The CDR3, as DNA: TGCGCCAGCAGCTTTCTAGCGGGGGAGACCTCCTACAATGAGCAGTTCTTC.

V usage is TRBV5-5 and J usage is TRBJ2-7; D is possibly TRBD1 or TRBD2 (5 bases each). V lost 7 bases, J lost 0 bases, and 17 bases lay in between. CDR3 length equals 15 residues. Germline V gene data show CDR1 as SGHKS and CDR2 as YYEKEE (reference sequence). CDR3 region: CASRLLLRGSYEQYF. The CDR3 DNA is TGTGCCAGCCGCCTTCTGTTGAGGGGCTCCTACGAGCAGTACTTC.

V gene TRBV2 combines with J gene TRBJ1-6; 7 bases are a match to TRBD1. Trimming cost V 6 bases and J 4 bases; bases outside gene matches: 3. The CDR3 length is 14 residues. Per the germline V gene, CDR1 is SNHLY and CDR2 is FYNNEI. CDR3 coding DNA: TGTGCCAGCAGCCAGGGACAGTATAATTCACCCCTCCACTTT. It is translated as CASSQGQYNSPLHF. Supplemented by reference TRBV2 and TRBJ1-6, the full variable domain reads EPEVTQTPSHQVTQMGQEVILRCVPISNHLYFYWYRQILGQKVEFLVSFYNNEISEKSEIFDDQFSVERPDGSNFTLKIRSTKLEDSAMYFCASSQGQYNSPLHFGNGTRLTVT.

With respect to this clone: Other nucleotide sequences in the sample specify the same CDR3. This chain links TRBV2 with TRBJ1-2, with 7 bases fitting TRBD1. The CDR3 contains 13 residues. V dropped 4 bases and J dropped 4; count of bases not matched to a gene: 3. Germline CDR1 SNHLY, CDR2 FYNNEI. As DNA, the CDR3 is TGTGCCAGCAGTGGGGACAGTTTCTATGGCTACACCTTC. Translating gives CASSGDSFYGYTF.